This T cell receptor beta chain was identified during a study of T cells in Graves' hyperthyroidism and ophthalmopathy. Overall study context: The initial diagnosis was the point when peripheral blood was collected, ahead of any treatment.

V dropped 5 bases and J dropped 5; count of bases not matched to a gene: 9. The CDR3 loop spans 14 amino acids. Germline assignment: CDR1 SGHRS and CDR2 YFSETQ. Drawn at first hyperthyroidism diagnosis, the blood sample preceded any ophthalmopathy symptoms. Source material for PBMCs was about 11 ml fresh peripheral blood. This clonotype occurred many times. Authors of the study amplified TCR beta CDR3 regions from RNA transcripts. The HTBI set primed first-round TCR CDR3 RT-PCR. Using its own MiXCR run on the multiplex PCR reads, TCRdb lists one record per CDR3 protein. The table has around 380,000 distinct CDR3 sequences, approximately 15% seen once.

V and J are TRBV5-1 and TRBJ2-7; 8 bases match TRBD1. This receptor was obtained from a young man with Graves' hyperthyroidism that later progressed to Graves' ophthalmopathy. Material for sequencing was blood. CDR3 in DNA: TGCGCCAGCAGTACAGGGGGGATCAAGGACGAGCAGTACTTC. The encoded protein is CASSTGGIKDEQYF.